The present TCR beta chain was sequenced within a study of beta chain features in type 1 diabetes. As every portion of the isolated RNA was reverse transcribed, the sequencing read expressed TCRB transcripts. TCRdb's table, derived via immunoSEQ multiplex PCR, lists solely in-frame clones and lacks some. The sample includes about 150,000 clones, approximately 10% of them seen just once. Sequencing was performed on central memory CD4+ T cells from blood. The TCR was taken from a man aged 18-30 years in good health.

The CDR3 bases are TGTGCCAGTAGTAGCCCCGGCCGGGCTAGCAATCAGCCCCAGCATTTT. Its translation: CASSSPGRASNQPQHF. The V call is TRBV19, the J call TRBJ1-5, with unresolved D. CDR1 LNHDA and CDR2 SQIVND come from the germline V gene (reference sequence). Trimming removed 4 bases at V and 0 bases at J, with 13 bases between. The length of the CDR3 is 16 residues.